This TCR beta chain was captured by sequencing in a study of T cell repertoires in cytomegalovirus infection. Study-level background: Recently identified HLA-C-restricted CMV epitopes were among the peptides used. An indication of both CMV infection and matching HLA type came from public TCR beta signatures.

TCRdb processed the reads anew with MiXCR; each CDR3 protein has one entry. This table has 100,000 to 150,000 distinct CDR3 sequences, more than 25% appearing once. Germline V gene data show CDR1 as MGHRA and CDR2 as YSYEKL. CDR3 length: 13 residues. The V end was cut by 6 bases, the J end by 7 bases, with 16 bases between. This clonotype occurred a few times. Antigen: not known. The TCR was taken from a human donor in good health (CMV status not recorded). Some clones in this sample may be carry-over from other donors' samples. The chain combines TRBV4-1 with TRBJ2-7, with D perhaps matching TRBD2 (5 bases). The material was CD8+ T cells from cultured PBMCs, obtained from culture after CMV antigen stimulation. For the CDR3, the DNA is TGCGCCAGCAGGGACTCTTCCCGCGGGGAGCAGTACTTC. Its translation: CASRDSSRGEQYF.